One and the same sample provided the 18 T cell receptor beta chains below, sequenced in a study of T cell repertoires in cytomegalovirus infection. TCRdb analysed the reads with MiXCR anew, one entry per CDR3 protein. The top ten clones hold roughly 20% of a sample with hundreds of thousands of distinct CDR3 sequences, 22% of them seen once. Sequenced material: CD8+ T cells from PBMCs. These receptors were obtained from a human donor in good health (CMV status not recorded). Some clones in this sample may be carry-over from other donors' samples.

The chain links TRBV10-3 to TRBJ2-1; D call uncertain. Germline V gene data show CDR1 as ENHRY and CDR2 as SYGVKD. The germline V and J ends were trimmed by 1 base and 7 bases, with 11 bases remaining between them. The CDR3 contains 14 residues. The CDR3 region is CAISEFLDGNEQFF. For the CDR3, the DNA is TGTGCCATCAGTGAGTTCCTTGACGGGAATGAGCAGTTCTTC.

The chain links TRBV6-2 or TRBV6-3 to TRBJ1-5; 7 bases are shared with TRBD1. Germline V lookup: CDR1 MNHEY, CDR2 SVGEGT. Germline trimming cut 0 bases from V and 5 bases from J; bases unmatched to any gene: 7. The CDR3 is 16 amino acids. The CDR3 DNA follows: TGTGCCAGCAGTTACTCGAATAGGGGGCTTGATCAGCCCCAGCATTTT. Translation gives CASSYSNRGLDQPQHF.

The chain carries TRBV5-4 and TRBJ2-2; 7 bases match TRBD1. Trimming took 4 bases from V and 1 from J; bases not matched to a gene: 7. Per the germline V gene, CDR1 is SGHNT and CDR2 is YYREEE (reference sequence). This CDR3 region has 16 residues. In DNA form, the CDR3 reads TGTGCCAGCAGCCCACAGGGGAGAGGGAACACCGGGGAGCTGTTTTTT. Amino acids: CASSPQGRGNTGELFF.

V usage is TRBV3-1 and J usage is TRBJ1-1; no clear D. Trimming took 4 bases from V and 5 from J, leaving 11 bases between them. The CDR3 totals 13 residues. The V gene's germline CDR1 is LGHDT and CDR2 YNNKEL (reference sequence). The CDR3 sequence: CASSPTPVTEAFF. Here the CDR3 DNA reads TGTGCCAGCAGCCCGACCCCCGTTACTGAAGCTTTCTTT.

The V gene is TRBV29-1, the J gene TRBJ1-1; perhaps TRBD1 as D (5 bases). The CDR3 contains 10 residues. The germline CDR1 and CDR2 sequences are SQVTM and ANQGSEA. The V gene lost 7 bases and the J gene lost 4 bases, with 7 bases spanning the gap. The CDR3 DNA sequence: TGCAGCGCTGACAGCACTGAAGCTTTCTTT. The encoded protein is CSADSTEAFF.

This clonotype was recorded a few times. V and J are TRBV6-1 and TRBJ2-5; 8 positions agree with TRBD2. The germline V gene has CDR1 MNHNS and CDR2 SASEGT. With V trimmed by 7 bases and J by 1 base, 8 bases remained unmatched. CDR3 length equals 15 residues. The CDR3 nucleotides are TGTGCCAGCACCCCCAGCGGGGGCATCCAAGAGACCCAGTACTTC. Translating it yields CASTPSGGIQETQYF.

The CDR3: CSAPAPRAPYEQYF. CDR3 bases: TGCAGTGCCCCAGCCCCGAGGGCGCCATACGAGCAGTACTTC. The chain carries TRBV20-1 and TRBJ2-7, with D perhaps TRBD2 (5 bases). The V gene's germline CDR1 is DFQATT and CDR2 SNEGSKA (reference sequence). The CDR3 sequence is 14 residues long. Between the trimmed V and J ends, which lost 6 bases and 4 bases, there was a span of 19 bases.

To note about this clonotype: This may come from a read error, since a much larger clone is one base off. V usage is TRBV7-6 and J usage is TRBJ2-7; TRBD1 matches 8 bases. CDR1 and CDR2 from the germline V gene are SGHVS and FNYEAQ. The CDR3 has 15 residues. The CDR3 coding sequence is TGTGCCAGCAGCACCCCACAGGGGGATTCCTTCGAGCAGTACTTC. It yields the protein CASSTPQGDSFEQYF.

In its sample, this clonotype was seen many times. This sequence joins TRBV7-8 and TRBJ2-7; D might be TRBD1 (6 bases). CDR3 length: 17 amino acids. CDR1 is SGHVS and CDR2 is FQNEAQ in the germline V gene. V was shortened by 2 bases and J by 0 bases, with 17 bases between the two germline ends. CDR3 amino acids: CASSLNNRATSSYEQYF. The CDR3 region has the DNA TGTGCCAGCAGCTTAAATAACAGGGCCACAAGCTCCTACGAGCAGTACTTC.

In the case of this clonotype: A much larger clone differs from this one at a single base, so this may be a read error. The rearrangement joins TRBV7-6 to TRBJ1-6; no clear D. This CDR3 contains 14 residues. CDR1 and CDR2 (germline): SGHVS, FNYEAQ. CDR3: CASSLNDGYSALHF. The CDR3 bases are TGTGCCAGCAGCTTAAACGACGGATATTCAGCCCTCCACTTT.

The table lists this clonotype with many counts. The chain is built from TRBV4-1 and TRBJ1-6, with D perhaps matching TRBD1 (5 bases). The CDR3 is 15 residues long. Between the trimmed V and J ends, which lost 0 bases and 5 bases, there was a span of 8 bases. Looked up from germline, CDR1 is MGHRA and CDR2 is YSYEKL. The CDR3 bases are TGCGCCAGCAGCCAAGAAAGGGGAAATAATTCACCCCTCCACTTT. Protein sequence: CASSQERGNNSPLHF.

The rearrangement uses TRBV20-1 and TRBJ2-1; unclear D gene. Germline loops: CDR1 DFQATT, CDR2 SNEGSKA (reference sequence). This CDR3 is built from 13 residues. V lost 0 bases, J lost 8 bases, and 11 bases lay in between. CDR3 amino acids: CSARDPAEDEQFF. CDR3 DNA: TGCAGTGCTAGAGATCCCGCCGAGGATGAGCAGTTCTTC.

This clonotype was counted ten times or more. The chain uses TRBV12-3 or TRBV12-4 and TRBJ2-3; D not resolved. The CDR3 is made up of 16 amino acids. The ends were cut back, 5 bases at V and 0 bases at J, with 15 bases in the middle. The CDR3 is CASSPIARTSTDTQYF. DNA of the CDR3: TGTGCCAGCAGTCCCATTGCGAGAACTAGCACAGATACGCAGTATTTT.

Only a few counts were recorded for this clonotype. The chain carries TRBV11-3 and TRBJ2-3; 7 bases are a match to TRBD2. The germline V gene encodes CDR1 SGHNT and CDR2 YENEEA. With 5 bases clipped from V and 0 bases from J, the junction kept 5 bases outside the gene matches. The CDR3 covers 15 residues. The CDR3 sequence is CASSGGTISTDTQYF. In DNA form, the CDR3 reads TGTGCCAGCAGCGGCGGGACTATTAGCACAGATACGCAGTATTTT.

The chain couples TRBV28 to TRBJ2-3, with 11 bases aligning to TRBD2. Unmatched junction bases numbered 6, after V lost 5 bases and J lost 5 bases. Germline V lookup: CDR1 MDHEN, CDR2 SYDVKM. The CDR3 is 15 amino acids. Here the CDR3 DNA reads TGTGCCAGCAGTACGACTAGCGGGGTACAAGATACGCAGTATTTT. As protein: CASSTTSGVQDTQYF.

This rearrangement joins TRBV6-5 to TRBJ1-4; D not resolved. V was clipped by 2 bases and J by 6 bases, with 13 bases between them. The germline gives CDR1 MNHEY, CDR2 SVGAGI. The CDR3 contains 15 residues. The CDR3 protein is CASSYGSGSHEKLFF. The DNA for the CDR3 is TGTGCCAGCAGTTACGGTTCAGGTTCCCATGAAAAACTGTTTTTT.

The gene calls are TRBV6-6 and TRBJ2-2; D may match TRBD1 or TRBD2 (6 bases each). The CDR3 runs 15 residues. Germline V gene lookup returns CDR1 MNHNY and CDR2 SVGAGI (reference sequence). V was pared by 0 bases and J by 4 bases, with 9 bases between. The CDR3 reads CASSYSRGGTGELFF. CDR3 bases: TGTGCCAGCAGTTACTCCAGGGGAGGCACCGGGGAGCTGTTTTTT.

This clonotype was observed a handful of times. The CDR3 protein is CASSPVGTDTQYF. The CDR3 nucleotides read TGTGCCAGCAGTCCCGTGGGCACAGATACGCAGTATTTT. The chain combines TRBV12-3 or TRBV12-4 with TRBJ2-3; D is unresolved. CDR3 length equals 13 residues. Trimming pared 5 bases from V and 1 base from J, leaving 7 bases between.